This T cell receptor beta chain was identified during a study of blood T cells in healthy people across ages. Study results and limitations: Investigators treated diversity estimates from one million T cells as underestimates. Roughly linear declines in TCR beta diversity per million T cells occurred with age.

About this clonotype: The antigen remains undetermined.

It was with a sample-barcoded 5' primer and a J-beta primer mix that a second PCR of roughly 7 to 12 cycles was run. TCRdb processed the 5' RACE reads anew with MiXCR; each CDR3 protein has one entry. The repertoire holds about a million distinct CDR3 sequences, with around 49% as singletons. This CDR3 has 20 amino acids. The germline gives CDR1 DFQATT, CDR2 SNEGSKA (reference sequence). Unmatched junction bases numbered 11, after V lost 0 bases and J lost 0 bases. Material for sequencing was blood. The source of this sequence is a man aged 30 to 39 in good health. This chain joins TRBV20-1 and TRBJ2-6; 10 bases align to TRBD2. The DNA for the CDR3 is TGCAGTGCTAGAGATTCTTGGGCTAGCGGGGGACACTCTGGGGCCAACGTCCTGACTTTC. Amino acids: CSARDSWASGGHSGANVLTF.